This TCR beta chain was sequenced in a study of blood T cell repertoires in COVID-19. Overall study: Italy, Spain and the United States were the sources of the convalescent and acute COVID-19 samples. Sample material is recorded as cDNA or gDNA derived from T cells, B-cell-depleted T cells, or PBMCs.

Authors' methods: Researchers report that nucleated cell counts were estimated from reference gene primer amplification. Profiled with immunoSEQ multiplex PCR; TCRdb holds only in-frame clones, not every one. Clone size and the V and J calls come from that table; the DNA yielded D and trimming. The sample lists approximately 180,000 clones; 60% to 80% were seen once. This CDR3 spans 18 amino acids. Germline V lookup: CDR1 LGHDT, CDR2 YNNKEL (reference sequence). Trimming left V 4 bases short and J 0 bases short, with 16 bases between. The chain couples TRBV3-1 (or the pseudogene TRBV3-2) to TRBJ2-6; D might be TRBD2 (7 bases). The clonotype comes from a woman in her seventies with acute or convalescent COVID-19. Sequenced material: peripheral blood. The CDR3 loop is CASSPSSGQSSGANVLTF. The DNA for the CDR3 is TGTGCCAGCAGCCCCTCTAGCGGACAGAGCTCTGGGGCCAACGTCCTGACTTTC.